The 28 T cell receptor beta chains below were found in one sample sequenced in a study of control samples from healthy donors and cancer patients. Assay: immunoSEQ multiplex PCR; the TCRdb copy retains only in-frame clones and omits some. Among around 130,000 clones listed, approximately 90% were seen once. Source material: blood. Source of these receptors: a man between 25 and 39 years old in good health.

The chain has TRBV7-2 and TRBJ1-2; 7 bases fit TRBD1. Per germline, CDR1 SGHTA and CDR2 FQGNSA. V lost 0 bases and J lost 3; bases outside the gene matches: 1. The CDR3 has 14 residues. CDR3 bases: TGTGCCAGCAGCTTAGCAGGGGGCGACTATGGCTACACCTTC. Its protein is CASSLAGGDYGYTF.

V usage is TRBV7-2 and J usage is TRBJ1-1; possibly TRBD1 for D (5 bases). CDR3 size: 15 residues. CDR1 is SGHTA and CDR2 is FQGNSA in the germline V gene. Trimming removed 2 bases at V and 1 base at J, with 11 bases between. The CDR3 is CASSLMAGRNTEAFF. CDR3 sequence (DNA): TGTGCCAGCAGCTTAATGGCAGGGAGGAACACTGAAGCTTTCTTT.

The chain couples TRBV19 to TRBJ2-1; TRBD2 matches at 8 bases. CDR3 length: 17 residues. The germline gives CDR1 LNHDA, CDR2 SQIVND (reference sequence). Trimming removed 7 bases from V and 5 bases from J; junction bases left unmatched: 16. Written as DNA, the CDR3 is TGTGCCAGTACCCCCCGGGGCAGCGGGGGCCATAACAATGAGCAGTTCTTC. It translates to CASTPRGSGGHNNEQFF.

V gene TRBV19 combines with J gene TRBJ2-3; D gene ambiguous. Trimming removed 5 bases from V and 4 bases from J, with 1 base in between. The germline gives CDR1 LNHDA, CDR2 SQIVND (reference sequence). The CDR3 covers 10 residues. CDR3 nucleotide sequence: TGTGCCAGTAGTGCAGATACGCAGTATTTT. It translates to CASSADTQYF.

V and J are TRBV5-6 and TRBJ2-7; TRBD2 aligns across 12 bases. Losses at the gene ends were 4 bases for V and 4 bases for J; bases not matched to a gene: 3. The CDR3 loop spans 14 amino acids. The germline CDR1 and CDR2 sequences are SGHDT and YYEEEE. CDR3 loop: CASSRLAGVYEQYF. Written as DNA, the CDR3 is TGTGCCAGCAGCCGACTAGCGGGGGTATACGAGCAGTACTTC.

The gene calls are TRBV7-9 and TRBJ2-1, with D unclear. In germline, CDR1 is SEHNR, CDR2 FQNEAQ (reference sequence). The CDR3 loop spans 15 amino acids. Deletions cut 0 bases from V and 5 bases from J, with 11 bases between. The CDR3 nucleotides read TGTGCCAGCAGCTTAGCCTCTGGGGTCCACAATGAGCAGTTCTTC. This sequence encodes CASSLASGVHNEQFF.

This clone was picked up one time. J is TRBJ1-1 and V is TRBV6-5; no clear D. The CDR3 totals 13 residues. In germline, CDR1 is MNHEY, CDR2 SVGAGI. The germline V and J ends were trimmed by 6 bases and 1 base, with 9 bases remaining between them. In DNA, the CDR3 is TGTGCCAGCAGCCCCACAGAGAACACTGAAGCTTTCTTT. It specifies CASSPTENTEAFF.

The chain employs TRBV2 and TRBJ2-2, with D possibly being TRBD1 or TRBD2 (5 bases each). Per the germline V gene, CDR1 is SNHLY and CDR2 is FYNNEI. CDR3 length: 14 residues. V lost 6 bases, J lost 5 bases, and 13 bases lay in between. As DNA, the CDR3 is TGTGCCAGCAGACCCGGGACGCGGACCGGGGAGCTGTTTTTT. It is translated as CASRPGTRTGELFF. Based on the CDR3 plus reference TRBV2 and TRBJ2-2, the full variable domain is EPEVTQTPSHQVTQMGQEVILRCVPISNHLYFYWYRQILGQKVEFLVSFYNNEISEKSEIFDDQFSVERPDGSNFTLKIRSTKLEDSAMYFCASRPGTRTGELFFGEGSRLTVL.

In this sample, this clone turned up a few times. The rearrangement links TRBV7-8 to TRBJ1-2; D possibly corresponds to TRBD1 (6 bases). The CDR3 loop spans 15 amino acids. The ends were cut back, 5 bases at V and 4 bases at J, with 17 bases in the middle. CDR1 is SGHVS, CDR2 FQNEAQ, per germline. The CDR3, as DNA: TGTGCCAGCAGCGGGAGATGGGGGCAGGTCTATGGCTACACCTTC. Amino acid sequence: CASSGRWGQVYGYTF.

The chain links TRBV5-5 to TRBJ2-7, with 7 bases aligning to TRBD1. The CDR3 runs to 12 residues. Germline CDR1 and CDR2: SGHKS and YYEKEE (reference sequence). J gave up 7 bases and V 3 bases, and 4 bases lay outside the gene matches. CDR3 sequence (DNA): TGTGCCAGCAGCTCTTACAGGGGTGAGCAGTACTTC. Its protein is CASSSYRGEQYF.

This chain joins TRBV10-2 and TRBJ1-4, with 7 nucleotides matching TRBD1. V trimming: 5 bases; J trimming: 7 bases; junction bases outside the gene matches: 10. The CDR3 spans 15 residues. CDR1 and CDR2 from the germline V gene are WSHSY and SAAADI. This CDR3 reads CASSSRQGLGEKLFF. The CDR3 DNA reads TGCGCCAGCAGTAGCCGACAGGGCTTAGGTGAAAAACTGTTTTTT.

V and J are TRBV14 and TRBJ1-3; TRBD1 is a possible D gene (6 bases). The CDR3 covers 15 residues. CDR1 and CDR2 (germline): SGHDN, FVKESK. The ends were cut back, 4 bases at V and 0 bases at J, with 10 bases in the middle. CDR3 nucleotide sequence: TGTGCCAGCAGCCCTTCGACAGGCTCTGGAAACACCATATATTTT. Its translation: CASSPSTGSGNTIYF.

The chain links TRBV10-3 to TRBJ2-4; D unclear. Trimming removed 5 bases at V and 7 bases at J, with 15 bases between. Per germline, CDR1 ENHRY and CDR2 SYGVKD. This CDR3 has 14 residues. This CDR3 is CAISPSTAQNIQYF. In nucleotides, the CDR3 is TGTGCCATCAGTCCCTCAACGGCCCAGAACATTCAGTACTTC.

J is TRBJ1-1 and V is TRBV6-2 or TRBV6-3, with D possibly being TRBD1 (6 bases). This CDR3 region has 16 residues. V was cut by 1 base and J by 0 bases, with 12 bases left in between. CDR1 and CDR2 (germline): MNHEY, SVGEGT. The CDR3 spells CASSYWKDRVNTEAFF. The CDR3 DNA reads TGTGCCAGCAGTTACTGGAAGGACAGAGTGAACACTGAAGCTTTCTTT.

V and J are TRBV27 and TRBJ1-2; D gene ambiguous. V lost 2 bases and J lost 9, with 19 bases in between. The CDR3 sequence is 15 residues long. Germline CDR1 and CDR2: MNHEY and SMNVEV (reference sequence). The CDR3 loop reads CASSLQRAGPLSYTF. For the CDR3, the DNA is TGTGCCAGCAGTTTACAAAGAGCAGGTCCCTTAAGCTACACCTTC.

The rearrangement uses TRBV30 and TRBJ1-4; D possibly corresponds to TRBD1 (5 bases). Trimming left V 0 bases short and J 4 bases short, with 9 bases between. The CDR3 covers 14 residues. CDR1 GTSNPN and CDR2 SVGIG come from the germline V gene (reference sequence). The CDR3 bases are TGTGCCTGGAGTGTGAGGGGCTTTAATGAAAAACTGTTTTTT. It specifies CAWSVRGFNEKLFF.

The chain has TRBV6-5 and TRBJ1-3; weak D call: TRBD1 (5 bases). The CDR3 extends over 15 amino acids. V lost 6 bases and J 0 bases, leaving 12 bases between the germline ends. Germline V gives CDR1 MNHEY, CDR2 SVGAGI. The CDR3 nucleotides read TGTGCCAGCAGCTCCGGGACGGCCTCTGGAAACACCATATATTTT. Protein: CASSSGTASGNTIYF.

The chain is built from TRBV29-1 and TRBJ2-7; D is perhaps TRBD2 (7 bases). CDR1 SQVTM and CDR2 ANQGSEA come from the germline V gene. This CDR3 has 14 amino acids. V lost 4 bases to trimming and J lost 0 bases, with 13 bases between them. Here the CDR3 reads CSVGRGASSYEQYF. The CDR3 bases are TGCAGCGTTGGACGGGGGGCTTCCTCCTACGAGCAGTACTTC.

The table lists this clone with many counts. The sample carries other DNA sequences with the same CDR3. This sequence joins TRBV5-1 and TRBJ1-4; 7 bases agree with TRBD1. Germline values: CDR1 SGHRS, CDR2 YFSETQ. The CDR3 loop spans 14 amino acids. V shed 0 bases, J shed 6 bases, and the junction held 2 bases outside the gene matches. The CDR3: CASSLAGGDEKLFF. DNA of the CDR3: TGCGCCAGCAGCTTGGCAGGGGGAGATGAAAAACTGTTTTTT. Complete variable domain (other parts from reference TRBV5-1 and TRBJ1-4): KAGVTQTPRYLIKTRGQQVTLSCSPISGHRSVSWYQQTPGQGLQFLFEYFSETQRNKGNFPGRFSGRQFSNSRSEMNVSTLELGDSALYLCASSLAGGDEKLFFGSGTQLSVL.

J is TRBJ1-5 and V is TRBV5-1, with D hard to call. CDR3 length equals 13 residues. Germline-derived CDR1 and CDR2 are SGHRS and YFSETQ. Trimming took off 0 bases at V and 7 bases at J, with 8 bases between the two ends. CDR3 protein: CASSLGVDQPQHF. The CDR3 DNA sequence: TGCGCCAGCAGCTTGGGGGTAGACCAGCCCCAGCATTTT. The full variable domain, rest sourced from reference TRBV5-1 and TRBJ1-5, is KAGVTQTPRYLIKTRGQQVTLSCSPISGHRSVSWYQQTPGQGLQFLFEYFSETQRNKGNFPGRFSGRQFSNSRSEMNVSTLELGDSALYLCASSLGVDQPQHFGDGTRLSIL.

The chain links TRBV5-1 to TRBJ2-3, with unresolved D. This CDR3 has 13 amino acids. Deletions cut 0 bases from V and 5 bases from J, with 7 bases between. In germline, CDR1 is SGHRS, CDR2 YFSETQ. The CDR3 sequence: CASSLAPRDTQYF. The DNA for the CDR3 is TGCGCCAGCAGCTTGGCCCCCCGAGATACGCAGTATTTT.

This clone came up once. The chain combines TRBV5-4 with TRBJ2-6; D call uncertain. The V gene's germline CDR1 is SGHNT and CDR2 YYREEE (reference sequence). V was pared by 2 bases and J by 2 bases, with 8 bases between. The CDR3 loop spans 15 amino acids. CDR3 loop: CASSFGRAGANVLTF. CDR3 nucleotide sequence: TGTGCCAGCAGCTTTGGTAGGGCTGGGGCCAACGTCCTGACTTTC.

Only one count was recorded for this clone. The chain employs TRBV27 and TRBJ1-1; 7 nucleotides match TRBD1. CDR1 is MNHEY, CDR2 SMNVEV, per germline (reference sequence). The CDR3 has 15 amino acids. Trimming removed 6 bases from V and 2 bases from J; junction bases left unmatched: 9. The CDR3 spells CASRQFRDRNTEAFF. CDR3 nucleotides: TGTGCCAGCAGACAATTCCGGGACAGAAACACTGAAGCTTTCTTT.

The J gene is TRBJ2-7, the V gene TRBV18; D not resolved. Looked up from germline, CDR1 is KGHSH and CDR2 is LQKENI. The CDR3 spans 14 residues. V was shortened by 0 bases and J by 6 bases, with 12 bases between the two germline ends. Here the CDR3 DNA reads TGTGCCAGCTCACCACCAGGGCGCCCTACCGAGCAGTACGTC. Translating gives CASSPPGRPTEQYV.

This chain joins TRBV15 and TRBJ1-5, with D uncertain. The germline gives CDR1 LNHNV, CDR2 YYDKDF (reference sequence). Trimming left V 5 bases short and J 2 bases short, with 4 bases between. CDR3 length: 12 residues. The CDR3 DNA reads TGTGCCACCAGCCAGGGCAATCAGCCCCAGCATTTT. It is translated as CATSQGNQPQHF.

The CDR3, as DNA: TGTGCCAGCGCCCAGAAGGGCTCTGGGGCCAACGTCCTGACTTTC. Residues: CASAQKGSGANVLTF. The chain combines TRBV2 with TRBJ2-6; D is ambiguous. Trimming pared 8 bases from V and 0 bases from J, leaving 11 bases between. Looked up from germline, CDR1 is SNHLY and CDR2 is FYNNEI. This CDR3 spans 15 amino acids.

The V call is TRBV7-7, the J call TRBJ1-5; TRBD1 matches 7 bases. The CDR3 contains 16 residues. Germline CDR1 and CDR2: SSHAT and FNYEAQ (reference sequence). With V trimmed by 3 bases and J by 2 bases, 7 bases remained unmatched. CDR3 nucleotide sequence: TGTGCCAGCAGCTTTAGCAGGGGGTACGGCAATCAGCCCCAGCATTTT. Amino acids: CASSFSRGYGNQPQHF. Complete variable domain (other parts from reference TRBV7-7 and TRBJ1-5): GAGVSQSPRYKVTKRGQDVTLRCDPISSHATLYWYQQALGQGPEFLTYFNYEAQPDKSGLPSDRFSAERPEGSISTLTIQRTEQRDSAMYRCASSFSRGYGNQPQHFGDGTRLSIL.

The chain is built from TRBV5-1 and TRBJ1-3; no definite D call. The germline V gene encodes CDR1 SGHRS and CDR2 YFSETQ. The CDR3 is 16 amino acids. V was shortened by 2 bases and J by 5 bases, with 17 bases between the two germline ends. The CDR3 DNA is TGCGCCAGCAGCTTCGGCTCGGGGTCTGGTCGAAACACCATATATTTT. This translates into CASSFGSGSGRNTIYF.